The clone carrying this TCR beta chain was recorded only once. These data belong to a study of blood T cell repertoires in COVID-19. The CDR3 totals 16 residues. The V gene's germline CDR1 is SEHNR and CDR2 FQNEAQ (reference sequence). Germline trimming cut 5 bases from V and 0 bases from J; bases unmatched to any gene: 9. Participants spanned ages about 18 to 100 years and resided in around 25 US areas. Authors' analysis steps: It was from reference gene primer amplification that nucleated cell counts were estimated. The repertoire was sequenced with immunoSEQ multiplex PCR; TCRdb's copy has only in-frame clones and lacks some. V and J calls and clone size are given by that table; D and trimming were obtained from the DNA. The sample has fewer than 300,000 clones, approximately 85% seen once; the top ten hold approximately 4.2%.

The clonotype originates from a woman in her twenties or thirties who had recovered from COVID-19. Sample: PBMCs or T cells enriched from blood (not recorded which). The genes are TRBV7-9 and TRBJ2-5; TRBD1 aligns across 7 bases. CDR3 in DNA: TGTGCCAGCAGCCCAACTGGGACAGCCGACCAAGAGACCCAGTACTTC. Amino acids: CASSPTGTADQETQYF.